The subject of this entry is one T cell receptor (beta chain). The junction does not match germline at one end; this may be a read error. This entry comes from a study of tumor-infiltrating lymphocytes in primary liver carcinoma. Using a constant-region primer together with ProtoScript II reverse transcriptase, TCR beta cDNA was made from roughly 520 ng of total RNA. ARM-PCR, slightly modified, supplied the TCR beta libraries through three nested multiplex PCR rounds. Each of the first two PCR rounds ran roughly 9 cycles with TRBV1-TRBV30 forward and C-beta reverse primers. TCRdb used MiXCR to reprocess the multiplex PCR reads, holding one entry per CDR3 protein. The table has tens of thousands of distinct CDR3 sequences, about two thirds seen once. CDR1 and CDR2 from the germline V gene are MNHNS and SASEGT. This CDR3 spans 13 amino acids. Bulk tissue was left unsorted, and RNA and DNA were co-extracted from 20-30 mg of it. The proportion of viable tumor cells exceeded 80% in every tumor sample.

The rearrangement joins TRBV6-1 to TRBJ2-3; possibly TRBD1 for D (5 bases). The source is a woman aged 55-70 years with primary liver carcinoma and hepatitis B virus infection. The sample comprised liver tumor tissue from sampling region 4. Noted subset: tumor region T4, right-lateral pole. The CDR3 nucleotides are TGTGCCAGCGCGGTGGCCGAGACAGATACACAGTATTTT. Its translation: CASAVAETDTQYF.